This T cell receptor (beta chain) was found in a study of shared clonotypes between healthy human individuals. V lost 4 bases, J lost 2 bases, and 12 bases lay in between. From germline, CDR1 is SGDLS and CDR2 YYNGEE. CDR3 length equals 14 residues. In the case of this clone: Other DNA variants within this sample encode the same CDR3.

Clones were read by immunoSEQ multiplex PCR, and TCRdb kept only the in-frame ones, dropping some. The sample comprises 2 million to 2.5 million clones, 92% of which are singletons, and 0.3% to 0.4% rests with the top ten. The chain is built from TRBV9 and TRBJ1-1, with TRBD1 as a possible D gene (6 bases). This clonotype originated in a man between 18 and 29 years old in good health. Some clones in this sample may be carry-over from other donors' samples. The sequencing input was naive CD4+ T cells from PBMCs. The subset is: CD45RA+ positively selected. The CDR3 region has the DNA TGTGCCAGCAGCCCCACAGGGTTAAACACTGAAGCTTTCTTT. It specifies CASSPTGLNTEAFF.